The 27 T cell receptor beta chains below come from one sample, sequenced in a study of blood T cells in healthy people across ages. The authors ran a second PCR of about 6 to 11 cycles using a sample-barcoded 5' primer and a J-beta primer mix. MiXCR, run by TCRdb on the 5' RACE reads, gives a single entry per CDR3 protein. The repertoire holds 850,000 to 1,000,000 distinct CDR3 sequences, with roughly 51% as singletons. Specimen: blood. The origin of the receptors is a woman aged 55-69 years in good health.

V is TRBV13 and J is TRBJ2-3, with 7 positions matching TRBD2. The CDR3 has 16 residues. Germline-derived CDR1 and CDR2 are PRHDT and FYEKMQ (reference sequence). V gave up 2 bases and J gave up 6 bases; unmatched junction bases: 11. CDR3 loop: CASSLTWWEGGDTQYF. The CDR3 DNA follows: TGTGCCAGCAGCTTAACGTGGTGGGAGGGAGGCGATACGCAGTATTTT.

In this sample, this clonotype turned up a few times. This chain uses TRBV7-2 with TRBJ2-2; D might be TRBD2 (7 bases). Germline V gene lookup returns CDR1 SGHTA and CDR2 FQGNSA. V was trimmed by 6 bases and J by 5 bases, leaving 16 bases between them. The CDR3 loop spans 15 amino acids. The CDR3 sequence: CASRGGGSGTGELFF. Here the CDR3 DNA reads TGTGCCAGCAGAGGGGGAGGGAGTGGAACCGGGGAGCTGTTTTTT.

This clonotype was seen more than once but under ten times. The CDR3 DNA sequence: TGCGCCAGCAGCCCTCTCGGGGTTGGGGCCAACGTCCTGACTTTC. Encoded protein: CASSPLGVGANVLTF. The gene calls are TRBV10-1 and TRBJ2-6; TRBD2 is a possible D gene (5 bases). V was pared by 6 bases and J by 3 bases, with 12 bases between. Germline V gene sequence: CDR1 WNHNN, CDR2 SYGVQD (reference sequence). This CDR3 has 15 residues.

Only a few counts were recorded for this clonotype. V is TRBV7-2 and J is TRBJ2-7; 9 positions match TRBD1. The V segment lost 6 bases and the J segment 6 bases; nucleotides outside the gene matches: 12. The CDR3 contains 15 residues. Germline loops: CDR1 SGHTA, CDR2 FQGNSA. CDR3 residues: CASRTGTGFASEQYF. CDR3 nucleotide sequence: TGTGCCAGCAGGACCGGGACAGGGTTTGCCAGCGAGCAGTACTTC.

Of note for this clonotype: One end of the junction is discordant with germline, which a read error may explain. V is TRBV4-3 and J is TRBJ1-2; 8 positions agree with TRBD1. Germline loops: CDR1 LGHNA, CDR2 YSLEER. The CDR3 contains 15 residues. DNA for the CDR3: TGCGTCAGCAGCCTCCAGGGGGCAGCGAACTATGGCTACACCTTC. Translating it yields CVSSLQGAANYGYTF.

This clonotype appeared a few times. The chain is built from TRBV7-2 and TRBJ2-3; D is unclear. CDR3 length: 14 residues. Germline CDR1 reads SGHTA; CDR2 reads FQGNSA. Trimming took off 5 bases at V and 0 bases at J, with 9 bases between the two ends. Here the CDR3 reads CASSARVSTDTQYF. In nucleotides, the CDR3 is TGTGCCAGCAGCGCGAGAGTTAGCACAGATACGCAGTATTTT.

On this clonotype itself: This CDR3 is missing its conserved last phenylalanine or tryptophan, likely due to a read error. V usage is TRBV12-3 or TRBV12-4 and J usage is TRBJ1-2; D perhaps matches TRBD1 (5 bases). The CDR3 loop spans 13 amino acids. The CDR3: CAARATANYGYTS. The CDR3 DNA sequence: TGTGCAGCCAGGGCGACAGCTAACTATGGCTACACCTCC.

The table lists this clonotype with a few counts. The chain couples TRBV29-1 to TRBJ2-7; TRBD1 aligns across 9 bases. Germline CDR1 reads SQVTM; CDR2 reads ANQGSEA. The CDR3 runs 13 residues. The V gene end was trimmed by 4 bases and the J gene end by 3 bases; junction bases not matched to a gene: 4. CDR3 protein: CSVGQGDIYEQYF. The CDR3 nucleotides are TGCAGCGTTGGACAGGGGGATATCTACGAGCAGTACTTC.

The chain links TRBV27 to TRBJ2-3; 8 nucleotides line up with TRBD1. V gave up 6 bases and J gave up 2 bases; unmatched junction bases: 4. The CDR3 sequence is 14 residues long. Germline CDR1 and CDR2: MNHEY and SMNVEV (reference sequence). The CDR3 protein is CASRPGQVTDTQYF. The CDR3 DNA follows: TGTGCCAGCAGACCGGGACAGGTCACAGATACGCAGTATTTT.

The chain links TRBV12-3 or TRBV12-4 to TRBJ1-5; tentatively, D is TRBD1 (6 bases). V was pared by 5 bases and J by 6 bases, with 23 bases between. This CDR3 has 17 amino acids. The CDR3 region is CASSPPNSGEGGQPQHF. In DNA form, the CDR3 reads TGTGCCAGCAGTCCCCCAAACTCAGGGGAAGGAGGTCAGCCCCAGCATTTT.

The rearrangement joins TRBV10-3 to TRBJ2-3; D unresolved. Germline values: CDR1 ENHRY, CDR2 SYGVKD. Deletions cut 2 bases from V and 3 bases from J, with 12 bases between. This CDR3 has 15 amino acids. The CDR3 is CAISEVGPQTDTQYF. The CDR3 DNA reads TGTGCCATCAGTGAGGTCGGACCTCAGACAGATACGCAGTATTTT.

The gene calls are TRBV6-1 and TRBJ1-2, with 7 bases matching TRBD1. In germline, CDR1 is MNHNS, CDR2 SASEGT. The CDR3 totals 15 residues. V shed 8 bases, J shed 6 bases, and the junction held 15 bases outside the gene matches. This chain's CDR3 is CASRMNTGEGNGYTF. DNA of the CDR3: TGTGCCAGCCGAATGAACACAGGGGAGGGGAATGGCTACACCTTC.

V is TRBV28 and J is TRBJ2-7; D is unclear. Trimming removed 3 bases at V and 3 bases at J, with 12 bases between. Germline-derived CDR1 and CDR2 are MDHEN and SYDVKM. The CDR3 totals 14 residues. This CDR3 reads CASSFVEGFYEQYF. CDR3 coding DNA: TGTGCCAGCAGTTTCGTAGAAGGATTCTACGAGCAGTACTTC.

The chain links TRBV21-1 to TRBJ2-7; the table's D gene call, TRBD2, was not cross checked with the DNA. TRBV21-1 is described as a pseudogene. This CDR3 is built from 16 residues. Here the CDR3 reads CASIRTSRLPSYEQYF. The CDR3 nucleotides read TGTGCCAGCATTAGGACTAGCAGGCTCCCCTCCTACGAGCAGTACTTC.

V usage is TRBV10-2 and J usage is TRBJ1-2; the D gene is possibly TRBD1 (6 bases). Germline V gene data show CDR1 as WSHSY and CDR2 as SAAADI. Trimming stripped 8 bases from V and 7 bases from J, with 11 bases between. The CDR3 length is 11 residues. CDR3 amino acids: CASAGGGGYTF. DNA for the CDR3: TGCGCCAGCGCTGGGGGCGGTGGCTACACCTTC.

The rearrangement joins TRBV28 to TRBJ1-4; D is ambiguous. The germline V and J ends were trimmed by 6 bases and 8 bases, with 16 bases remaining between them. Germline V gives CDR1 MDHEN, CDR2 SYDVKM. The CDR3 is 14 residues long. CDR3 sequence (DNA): TGTGCCAGCAGCCCCTCCGAGGTGTGGGAAAAACTGTTTTTT. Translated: CASSPSEVWEKLFF.

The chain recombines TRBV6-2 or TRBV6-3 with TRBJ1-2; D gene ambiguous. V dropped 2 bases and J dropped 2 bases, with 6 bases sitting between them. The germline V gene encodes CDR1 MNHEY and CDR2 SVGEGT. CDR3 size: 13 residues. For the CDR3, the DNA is TGTGCCAGCAGTTACCAGTCCAACTATGGCTACACCTTC. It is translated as CASSYQSNYGYTF.

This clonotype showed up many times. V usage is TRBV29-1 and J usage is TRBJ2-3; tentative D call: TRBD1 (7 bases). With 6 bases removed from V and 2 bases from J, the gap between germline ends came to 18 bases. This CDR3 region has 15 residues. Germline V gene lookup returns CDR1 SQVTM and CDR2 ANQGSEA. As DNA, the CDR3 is TGCAGCGTACAGGGGACTGAACTCTCCACAGATACGCAGTATTTT. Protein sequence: CSVQGTELSTDTQYF.

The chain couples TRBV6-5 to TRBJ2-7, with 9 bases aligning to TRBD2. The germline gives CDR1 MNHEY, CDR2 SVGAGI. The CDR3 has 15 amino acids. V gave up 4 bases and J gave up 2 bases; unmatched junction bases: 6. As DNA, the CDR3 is TGTGCCAGCAGTTCCATCATAGCGGGAGCCTACGAGCAGTACTTC. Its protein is CASSSIIAGAYEQYF.

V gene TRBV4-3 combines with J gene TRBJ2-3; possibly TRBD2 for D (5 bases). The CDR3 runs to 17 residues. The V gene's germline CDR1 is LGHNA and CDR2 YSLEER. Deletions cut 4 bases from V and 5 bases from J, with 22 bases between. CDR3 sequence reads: CASSPGVGLFGGDTQYF. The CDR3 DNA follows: TGCGCCAGCAGCCCCGGGGTTGGACTCTTCGGCGGAGATACGCAGTATTTT.

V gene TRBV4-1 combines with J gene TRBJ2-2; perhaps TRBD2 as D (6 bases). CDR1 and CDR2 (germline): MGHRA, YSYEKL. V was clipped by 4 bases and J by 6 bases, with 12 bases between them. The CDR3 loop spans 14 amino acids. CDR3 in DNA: TGCGCCAGCAGCCCTTTGGCGGGGCCCGGGGAGCTGTTTTTT. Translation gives CASSPLAGPGELFF.

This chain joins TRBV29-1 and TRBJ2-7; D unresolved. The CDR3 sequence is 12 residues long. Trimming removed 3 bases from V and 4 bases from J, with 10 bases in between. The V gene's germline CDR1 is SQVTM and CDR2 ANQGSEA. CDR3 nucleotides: TGCAGCGTTGAGTGGGATTCGTACGAGCAGTACTTC. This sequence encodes CSVEWDSYEQYF.

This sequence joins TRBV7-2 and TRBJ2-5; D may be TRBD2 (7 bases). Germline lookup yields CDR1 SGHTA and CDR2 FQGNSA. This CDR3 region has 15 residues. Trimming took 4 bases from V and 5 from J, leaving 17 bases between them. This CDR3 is CASSSNAGALETQYF. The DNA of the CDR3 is TGTGCCAGCAGCTCAAACGCGGGGGCCTTGGAGACCCAGTACTTC.

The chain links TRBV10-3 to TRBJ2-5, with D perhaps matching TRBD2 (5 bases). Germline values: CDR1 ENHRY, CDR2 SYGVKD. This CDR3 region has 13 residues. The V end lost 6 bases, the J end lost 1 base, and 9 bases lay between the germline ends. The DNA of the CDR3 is TGTGCCATCAGGAGGGCCTTCCAAGAGACCCAGTACTTC. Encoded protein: CAIRRAFQETQYF.

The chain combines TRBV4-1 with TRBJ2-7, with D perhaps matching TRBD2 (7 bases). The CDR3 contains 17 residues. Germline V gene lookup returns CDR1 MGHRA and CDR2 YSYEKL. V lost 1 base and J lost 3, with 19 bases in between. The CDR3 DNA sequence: TGCGCCAGCAGCCAAGCCCTCCGACCGGGGGGCGGCTACGAGCAGTACTTC. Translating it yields CASSQALRPGGGYEQYF.

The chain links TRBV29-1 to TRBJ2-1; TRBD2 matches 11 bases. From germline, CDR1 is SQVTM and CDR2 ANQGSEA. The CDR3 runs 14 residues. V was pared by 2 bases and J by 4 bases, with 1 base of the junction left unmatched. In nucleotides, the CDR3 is TGCAGCGTTGAAAGACTAGCGGGGTACAATGAGCAGTTCTTC. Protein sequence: CSVERLAGYNEQFF.

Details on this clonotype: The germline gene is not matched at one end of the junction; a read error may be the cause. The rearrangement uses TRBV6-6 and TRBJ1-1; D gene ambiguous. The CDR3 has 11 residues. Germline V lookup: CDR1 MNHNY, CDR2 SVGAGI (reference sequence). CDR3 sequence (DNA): TGCCGGGCGGGTTCGGGCACTGAAGCTTTCTTT. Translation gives CRAGSGTEAFF.